This T cell receptor beta chain came from a study of T cell responses to AZD1222 COVID-19 vaccine. Sequencing used immunoSEQ multiplex PCR; TCRdb keeps in-frame clones, though not all of them. This repertoire shows 130,000 to 150,000 clones, more than 90% found once; its top ten account for about 3%. Germline assignment: CDR1 SNHLY and CDR2 FYNNEI. The CDR3 totals 16 residues. Between the trimmed V and J ends, which lost 6 bases and 3 bases, there was a span of 19 bases. The TCR comes from an adult in good health. The sequences come from peripheral blood, collected on day 0 of AZD1222 vaccination. The genes are TRBV2 and TRBJ2-3; the D gene is possibly TRBD2 (5 bases). For the CDR3, the DNA is TGTGCCAGCAGCTCCTCCCCCGGGATTTTGACAGATACGCAGTATTTT. Its translation: CASSSSPGILTDTQYF.